Only a few counts were recorded for the clone carrying this T cell receptor beta chain. These data come from a study of blood T cell repertoires in COVID-19. Study in general: T cells, B-cell-depleted T cells, or PBMCs supplied cDNA or gDNA.

The CDR3 has 14 residues. The V gene's germline CDR1 is LNHDA and CDR2 SQIVND (reference sequence). Trimming left V 7 bases short and J 4 bases short, with 13 bases between. The authors' processing: The assay estimated nucleated cells by amplifying reference gene primers. Sequenced by immunoSEQ multiplex PCR; TCRdb stores in-frame clones only, minus some. V and J calls and clone size follow that table, whereas D and trimming were derived from the DNA. The sample lists roughly 190,000 clones; 75% to 80% were seen once. The sample consisted of peripheral blood. The V and J genes are TRBV19 and TRBJ2-2; D unclear. The TCR originated in a woman aged 45-65 years with active or convalescent COVID-19. CDR3 sequence (DNA): TGTGCCAGTACCCCCACCGCCGGCACCGGGGAGCTGTTTTTT. Translating gives CASTPTAGTGELFF.